What follows are 32 T cell receptor beta chains derived from one specimen sequenced in a study of CD8 T cells in ankylosing spondylitis. TCRdb itself ran the 5' RACE reads through MiXCR, one entry per CDR3 protein. This table holds 200,000 or so distinct CDR3 sequences, roughly 20% found once. Sequenced: blood, either unsorted or a sorted T cell fraction (not recorded which). These receptors came from a male donor aged 5 to 30 with ankylosing spondylitis or in good health (not recorded which).

The chain couples TRBV3-1 to TRBJ2-2; no definite D call. Germline CDR1 reads LGHDT; CDR2 reads YNNKEL (reference sequence). CDR3 length: 15 amino acids. The V end was cut by 3 bases, the J end by 1 base, with 9 bases between. CDR3 DNA sequence: TGTGCCAGCAGCCAGGTTAGCCTGAACACCGGGGAGCTGTTTTTT. This translates into CASSQVSLNTGELFF. The full variable domain, with the rest looked up from reference TRBV3-1 and TRBJ2-2, is DTAVSQTPKYLVTQMGNDKSIKCEQNLGHDTMYWYKQDSKKFLKIMFSYNNKELIINETVPNRFSPKSPDKAHLNLHINSLELGDSAVYFCASSQVSLNTGELFFGEGSRLTVL.

This clonotype was seen repeatedly, ten times or more. The CDR3 DNA reads as TGCAGCGTTAATTTCCGCACCGGGGAGCTGTTTTTT. This translates into CSVNFRTGELFF. The rearrangement links TRBV29-1 to TRBJ2-2; the D is unclear. V was pared by 5 bases and J by 4 bases, with 8 bases between. This CDR3 is built from 12 residues. Germline lookup yields CDR1 SQVTM and CDR2 ANQGSEA.

This clonotype was observed at least ten times. The chain recombines TRBV29-1 with TRBJ2-1; 12 positions agree with TRBD2. There are 15 residues in the CDR3. Unmatched junction bases numbered 1, after V lost 2 bases and J lost 2 bases. Germline V lookup: CDR1 SQVTM, CDR2 ANQGSEA. Written as DNA, the CDR3 is TGCAGCGTTGAAAGGACTAGCGGGGCCTACAATGAGCAGTTCTTC. Amino acids: CSVERTSGAYNEQFF.

The chain links TRBV29-1 to TRBJ2-5, with 7 bases identical to TRBD2. The CDR3 has 13 residues. The germline gives CDR1 SQVTM, CDR2 ANQGSEA. Unmatched junction bases numbered 3, after V lost 4 bases and J lost 1 base. CDR3 DNA: TGCAGCGTTGGCGGGAGTCCCCAAGAGACCCAGTACTTC. Translation gives CSVGGSPQETQYF.

This clonotype was recorded at least ten times. The chain is built from TRBV5-1 and TRBJ1-2, with D tentatively TRBD1 (6 bases). The CDR3 covers 14 residues. The V gene lost 4 bases and the J gene lost 8 bases, with 18 bases spanning the gap. Germline V lookup: CDR1 SGHRS, CDR2 YFSETQ. CDR3: CASSLAGTTRGYTF. The CDR3 bases are TGCGCCAGCAGCCTAGCCGGGACAACGAGAGGCTACACCTTC.

This clonotype was picked up many times. The chain couples TRBV5-1 to TRBJ2-3; 8 bases align to TRBD2. This CDR3 has 16 amino acids. Germline V gene data show CDR1 as SGHRS and CDR2 as YFSETQ. V trimming: 1 base; J trimming: 0 bases; junction bases outside the gene matches: 4. Here the CDR3 reads CASSLLLAGSTDTQYF. Written as DNA, the CDR3 is TGCGCCAGCAGCTTGCTGCTAGCGGGTAGCACAGATACGCAGTATTTT.

This clonotype has at least ten counts. The chain links TRBV12-3 or TRBV12-4 to TRBJ1-1; D unresolved. This CDR3 is 14 amino acids long. Trimming shortened V by 1 base and J by 7 bases, and 13 bases separated the two germline ends. In DNA form, the CDR3 reads TGTGCCAGCAGTTTAGACCCGGGTTCGGGTGAAGCTTTCTTT. It specifies CASSLDPGSGEAFF.

There are many counts of this clonotype. V is TRBV29-1 and J is TRBJ2-3; TRBD2 matches at 9 bases. With V trimmed by 4 bases and J by 0 bases, 2 bases remained unmatched. The CDR3 consists of 14 residues. Germline V gene sequence: CDR1 SQVTM, CDR2 ANQGSEA. CDR3: CSVVGTSSTDTQYF. The DNA of the CDR3 is TGCAGCGTTGTAGGGACTAGCAGCACAGATACGCAGTATTTT.

The J gene is TRBJ2-7, the V gene TRBV6-6, with TRBD2 matching 10 bases. Per germline, CDR1 MNHNY and CDR2 SVGAGI (reference sequence). V lost 6 bases and J lost 1; bases outside the gene matches: 9. This CDR3 spans 16 amino acids. Here the CDR3 reads CASRQSGRVRSYEQYV. As DNA, the CDR3 is TGTGCCAGCAGACAAAGCGGGAGGGTCAGGTCCTACGAGCAGTACGTC.

This clonotype was picked up many times. V is TRBV5-1 and J is TRBJ2-1, with unresolved D. The length of the CDR3 is 11 residues. CDR1 is SGHRS and CDR2 is YFSETQ in the germline V gene. With 9 bases removed from V and 5 bases from J, the gap between germline ends came to 9 bases. This CDR3 reads CANPPHNEQFF. CDR3 in DNA: TGCGCCAACCCACCACACAATGAGCAGTTCTTC.

This clonotype was detected many times. The rearrangement links TRBV14 to TRBJ2-7; maybe TRBD2 (5 bases). Trimming removed 2 bases from V and 7 bases from J, with 12 bases in between. There are 13 residues in the CDR3. Germline V gene lookup returns CDR1 SGHDN and CDR2 FVKESK. CDR3 in amino acids: CASSQSIPGEQYF. CDR3 DNA: TGTGCCAGCAGCCAAAGTATCCCGGGAGAGCAGTACTTC.

This clonotype was detected once. The V gene is TRBV9, the J gene TRBJ2-1, with TRBD2 matching over 7 bases. The CDR3 is 16 residues long. The germline CDR1 and CDR2 sequences are SGDLS and YYNGEE. Trimming cost V 4 bases and J 8 bases; bases outside gene matches: 15. CDR3 sequence (DNA): TGTGCCAGCAGCAGTAGAGGGACTACCCCTTGGGATGAGCAGTTCTTC. It specifies CASSSRGTTPWDEQFF.

The chain couples TRBV20-1 to TRBJ2-1, with D perhaps being TRBD1 or TRBD2 (5 bases each). Trimming pared 4 bases from V and 7 bases from J, leaving 17 bases between. This CDR3 comprises 14 residues. Germline V gene data show CDR1 as DFQATT and CDR2 as SNEGSKA (reference sequence). CDR3 loop: CSANLGPVTNEQFF. CDR3 in DNA: TGCAGTGCTAATTTGGGACCAGTTACGAATGAGCAGTTCTTC.

V is TRBV12-3 or TRBV12-4 and J is TRBJ2-7, with D possibly TRBD2 on 5 matching bases. V was clipped by 5 bases and J by 2 bases, with 10 bases between them. The CDR3 sequence is 13 residues long. The CDR3 DNA sequence: TGTGCCAGCAGTCCCGGACTCGCCTACGAGCAGTACTTC. The encoded protein is CASSPGLAYEQYF.

V gene TRBV9 combines with J gene TRBJ2-1; 14 positions agree with TRBD2. The CDR3 has 16 residues. The germline V gene has CDR1 SGDLS and CDR2 YYNGEE. V was clipped by 2 bases and J by 9 bases; unmatched bases: 7. This CDR3 is CASSVGLAGGGSEQFF. The CDR3, as DNA: TGTGCCAGCAGCGTCGGACTAGCGGGAGGAGGAAGTGAGCAGTTCTTC. The full variable domain, completed using reference TRBV9 and TRBJ2-1, is DSGVTQTPKHLITATGQRVTLRCSPRSGDLSVYWYQQSLDQGLQFLIQYYNGEERAKGNILERFSAQQFPDLHSELNLSSLELGDSALYFCASSVGLAGGGSEQFFGPGTRLTVL.

The sample holds many counts of this clonotype. The chain carries TRBV12-3 or TRBV12-4 and TRBJ2-5, with TRBD2 matching 8 bases. Trimming cost V 7 bases and J 2 bases; bases outside gene matches: 6. The CDR3 runs 14 residues. CDR3 sequence: CASTRTSRQETQYF. The CDR3 DNA follows: TGTGCCAGCACCCGGACTAGCAGACAAGAGACCCAGTACTTC.

This clonotype was seen ten or more times. The V gene is TRBV20-1, the J gene TRBJ2-5; 9 nucleotides line up with TRBD2. V shed 0 bases, J shed 7 bases, and the junction held 12 bases outside the gene matches. Germline V gene lookup returns CDR1 DFQATT and CDR2 SNEGSKA (reference sequence). The CDR3 contains 16 residues. The CDR3 region is CSARDRGGRAGGTQYF. For the CDR3, the DNA is TGCAGTGCTAGAGATAGGGGCGGGAGGGCCGGAGGGACCCAGTACTTC.

There are a few counts of this clonotype. The chain carries TRBV6-5 and TRBJ1-4; D perhaps matches TRBD1 (5 bases). Germline V lookup: CDR1 MNHEY, CDR2 SVGAGI. The CDR3 loop spans 15 amino acids. The ends were cut back, 2 bases at V and 6 bases at J, with 13 bases in the middle. DNA of the CDR3: TGTGCCAGCAGTTACGGGGCAACGAGGGATGAAAAACTGTTTTTT. It specifies CASSYGATRDEKLFF.

This clonotype came up many times. This CDR3 reads CASSPGTSGSIYNEQFF. The CDR3 DNA sequence: TGTGCCAGCAGTCCCGGGACTAGCGGGAGTATCTACAATGAGCAGTTCTTC. The chain has TRBV6-2 or TRBV6-3 and TRBJ2-1; 14 nucleotides line up with TRBD2. The CDR3 sequence is 17 residues long. CDR1 is MNHEY, CDR2 SVGEGT, per germline. The V and J ends lost 5 bases and 3 bases, in that order; junction bases with no gene match: 6.

Many counts were recorded for this clonotype. The chain has TRBV2 and TRBJ1-1; D ambiguous. Germline assignment: CDR1 SNHLY and CDR2 FYNNEI. Trimming cost V 3 bases and J 1 base, with 6 bases left between them. The CDR3 runs 13 residues. The CDR3 DNA sequence: TGTGCCAGCAGTGAGATCCGGAACACTGAAGCTTTCTTT. Protein product: CASSEIRNTEAFF.

This clonotype has a count of ten or more. The rearrangement joins TRBV24-1 to TRBJ2-3; D remains ambiguous. CDR1 is KGHDR and CDR2 is SFDVKD in the germline V gene. The CDR3 covers 15 residues. V gave up 3 bases and J gave up 6 bases, with 15 bases separating them. CDR3 protein: CATSDRVRTKDTQYF. The DNA for the CDR3 is TGTGCCACCAGTGATCGGGTCCGGACCAAGGATACGCAGTATTTT.

Ten or more counts support this clonotype. V gene TRBV4-2 combines with J gene TRBJ2-4; 11 bases fit TRBD1. The CDR3 loop spans 15 amino acids. After removal of 1 base from V and 8 bases from J, the junction contained 4 bases not matched to a gene. The germline V gene encodes CDR1 LGHNA and CDR2 YNFKEQ. The CDR3 reads CASSQGDRGGHIQYF. CDR3 bases: TGTGCCAGCAGCCAAGGGGACAGGGGGGGGCACATTCAGTACTTC.

This clonotype was seen many times. The V and J genes are TRBV20-1 and TRBJ2-2, with D perhaps matching TRBD2 (5 bases). The CDR3 extends over 15 amino acids. Trimming took 3 bases from V and 1 from J, leaving 12 bases between them. Germline CDR1 DFQATT, CDR2 SNEGSKA (reference sequence). The chain's CDR3 is CSARVSTRNTGELFF. In DNA, the CDR3 is TGCAGTGCTAGGGTGTCTACTAGGAACACCGGGGAGCTGTTTTTT.

At least ten counts were recorded for this clonotype. V gene TRBV7-3 combines with J gene TRBJ2-3; 13 bases line up with TRBD2. The CDR3 is 17 residues long. The ends lost 2 bases at V and 4 bases at J; junction bases unmatched: 6. Germline CDR1 is SGHTA and CDR2 is FQGTGA. CDR3 nucleotides: TGTGCCAGCAGCTTAGGACTAGCGGGAGACATGGCAGATACGCAGTATTTT. It yields the protein CASSLGLAGDMADTQYF.

There are many counts of this clonotype. The J gene is TRBJ2-2, the V gene TRBV6-5, with a weak D call TRBD1 (6 bases). The V end was cut by 2 bases, the J end by 4 bases, with 14 bases between. Germline lookup yields CDR1 MNHEY and CDR2 SVGAGI. The CDR3 is made up of 16 amino acids. In nucleotides, the CDR3 is TGTGCCAGCAGTTACAATACGGACAGCCTCACCGGGGAGCTGTTTTTT. The encoded protein is CASSYNTDSLTGELFF.

This clonotype occurred many times. The chain combines TRBV12-3 or TRBV12-4 with TRBJ2-6; no clear D gene. CDR3 length: 15 amino acids. V was clipped by 1 base and J by 0 bases, with 4 bases between them. As DNA, the CDR3 is TGTGCCAGCAGTTTAGGGGACTCTGGGGCCAACGTCCTGACTTTC. Translation gives CASSLGDSGANVLTF.

The CDR3 protein is CAISETSSRTDTQYF. The CDR3 nucleotides read TGTGCCATCAGTGAGACTAGTAGTCGCACAGATACGCAGTATTTT. The V call is TRBV10-3, the J call TRBJ2-3; D is perhaps TRBD2 (5 bases). Trimming removed 2 bases at V and 1 base at J, with 10 bases between. Germline CDR1 reads ENHRY; CDR2 reads SYGVKD. The CDR3 has 15 amino acids.

Ten or more counts support this clonotype. The chain carries TRBV3-1 and TRBJ1-1; D call uncertain. CDR1 and CDR2 from the germline V gene are LGHDT and YNNKEL (reference sequence). This CDR3 is built from 13 residues. Trimming cost V 0 bases and J 5 bases, with 7 bases left between them. This CDR3 is CASSQDVRTEAFF. CDR3 nucleotides: TGTGCCAGCAGCCAAGATGTCCGGACTGAAGCTTTCTTT.

The V gene is TRBV27, the J gene TRBJ2-1, with 7 bases lining up with TRBD2. The CDR3 spans 14 residues. CDR1 is MNHEY and CDR2 is SMNVEV in the germline V gene (reference sequence). With 5 bases clipped from V and 6 bases from J, the junction kept 7 bases outside the gene matches. The CDR3, as DNA: TGTGCCAGCAGTGGACTAGGGGAGGGCAATGAGCAGTTCTTC. This codes for CASSGLGEGNEQFF.

To note about this clonotype: This may arise from a read error, as a much more abundant clone is one base away. The CDR3 reads CSVGSSVGYPF. For the CDR3, the DNA is TGCAGCGTTGGATCGTCGGTGGGCTACCCCTTC. The chain is built from TRBV29-1 and TRBJ1-2, with D hard to call. The CDR3 totals 11 residues. The germline V gene has CDR1 SQVTM and CDR2 ANQGSEA.

This clonotype has more than one count but fewer than ten. Given a much more abundant clone one base away, this may be a read error. The genes are TRBV7-2 and TRBJ2-3; D unclear. The germline gives CDR1 SGHTA, CDR2 FQGNSA. The CDR3 contains 12 residues. The V end was cut by 5 bases, the J end by 4 bases, with 7 bases between. CDR3 bases: TGTGCCAGCAGCCCTGTCCCAGATACGCAGTATTTT. It codes for CASSPVPDTQYF.

This clonotype was detected many times. The gene calls are TRBV7-3 and TRBJ2-1; 8 nucleotides align to TRBD2. The CDR3 covers 16 residues. CDR1 is SGHTA, CDR2 FQGTGA, per germline. Trimming cost V 5 bases and J 0 bases; bases outside gene matches: 6. CDR3 DNA: TGTGCCAGCAGCAAAACTAGCGGCTTCTCCTACAATGAGCAGTTCTTC. Protein product: CASSKTSGFSYNEQFF.